The 26 T cell receptor beta chains below all came from one sample that was sequenced in a study of glioma-infiltrating T cells after dendritic cell vaccination (dated by TCRdb to the mid-2010s). What the time point label conveys for this sample: after dendritic cell vaccination, including at tumor progression/relapse. Libraries were built with the immunoSEQ multiplex PCR assay. The table was pulled from immuneACCESS by TCRdb, which kept in-frame rearrangements only. Such tables lose some clones; where checked, under half of the loss comes from unresolved V genes, and the rest has no known cause. The sample contains approximately 99,000 clones, 65% to 85% of them found a single time. Under 6.5% of the sample is held by the ten biggest clonotypes. The input for sequencing was blood, taken after dendritic cell vaccination. All receptors derive from a human donor with glioblastoma.

The chain recombines TRBV27 with TRBJ2-1; maybe TRBD2 (5 bases). Germline V gives CDR1 MNHEY, CDR2 SMNVEV (reference sequence). With 6 bases removed from V and 9 bases from J, the gap between germline ends came to 15 bases. This CDR3 has 13 amino acids. For the CDR3, the DNA is TGTGCCAGCAGCCATTCCCTAGCAGGTGAGCAGTTCTTC. Translation: CASSHSLAGEQFF.

The J gene is TRBJ2-1, the V gene TRBV29-1; 7 nucleotides line up with TRBD2. CDR1 is SQVTM and CDR2 is ANQGSEA in the germline V gene. The length of the CDR3 is 14 residues. V was pared by 5 bases and J by 5 bases, with 9 bases of the junction left unmatched. The CDR3 DNA sequence: TGCAGCGTTAAGTCTAGCGGAATCAACAATGAGCAGTTCTTC. Its translation: CSVKSSGINNEQFF.

This chain joins TRBV7-6 and TRBJ2-2, with 8 bases aligning to TRBD2. In germline, CDR1 is SGHVS, CDR2 FNYEAQ. The CDR3 has 16 amino acids. V trimming: 1 base; J trimming: 0 bases; junction bases outside the gene matches: 1. The CDR3 sequence is CASSLDSGANTGELFF. The CDR3 bases are TGTGCCAGCAGCTTAGATAGCGGGGCGAACACCGGGGAGCTGTTTTTT. The whole variable domain, remainder taken from reference TRBV7-6 and TRBJ2-2, is GAGVSQSPRYKVTKRGQDVALRCDPISGHVSLYWYRQALGQGPEFLTYFNYEAQQDKSGLPNDRFSAERPEGSISTLTIQRTEQRDSAMYRCASSLDSGANTGELFFGEGSRLTVL.

This chain links TRBV7-6 with TRBJ2-2; 13 bases agree with TRBD2. The CDR3 runs to 21 residues. Germline V lookup: CDR1 SGHVS, CDR2 FNYEAQ. After removal of 0 bases from V and 1 base from J, the junction contained 11 bases not matched to a gene. CDR3 region: CASSLAPGLAGQSWNTGELFF. As DNA, the CDR3 is TGTGCCAGCAGCTTAGCGCCGGGACTAGCGGGACAGTCGTGGAACACCGGGGAGCTGTTTTTT.

This clone was seen once. V and J are TRBV9 and TRBJ2-7; 11 bases are shared with TRBD2. CDR3 length: 16 amino acids. Germline-derived CDR1 and CDR2 are SGDLS and YYNGEE. The V gene end was trimmed by 0 bases and the J gene end by 7 bases; junction bases not matched to a gene: 9. Here the CDR3 DNA reads TGTGCCAGCAGCGTAGGGTCTAGCGGGGGGTCCGGGGAGCAGTACTTC. It encodes CASSVGSSGGSGEQYF.

The V gene is TRBV5-1, the J gene TRBJ1-1; a weak D match, TRBD1 (6 bases). CDR3 size: 14 residues. Germline V gene sequence: CDR1 SGHRS, CDR2 YFSETQ. V lost 3 bases and J lost 3, with 12 bases in between. The DNA for the CDR3 is TGCGCCAGCAGCTCGACCCACAGGGACACTGAAGCTTTCTTT. It specifies CASSSTHRDTEAFF.

The chain joins TRBV4-1 to TRBJ1-1; possible D gene TRBD1, 5 bases. The CDR3 has 21 amino acids. The germline V and J ends were trimmed by 0 bases and 0 bases, with 26 bases remaining between them. Germline assignment: CDR1 MGHRA and CDR2 YSYEKL. DNA of the CDR3: TGCGCCAGCAGCCAAGATCTTAACCGTCGCGGGGCGGGAAAGATGAACACTGAAGCTTTCTTT. This translates into CASSQDLNRRGAGKMNTEAFF.

The chain recombines TRBV10-3 with TRBJ2-7; D is ambiguous. Trimming took off 4 bases at V and 6 bases at J, with 10 bases between the two ends. CDR1 is ENHRY and CDR2 is SYGVKD in the germline V gene. The CDR3 consists of 12 residues. This chain's CDR3 is CAISAPGSEQYF. For the CDR3, the DNA is TGTGCCATCAGTGCCCCCGGGTCCGAGCAGTACTTC.

The J gene is TRBJ1-6, the V gene TRBV2; 9 nucleotides match TRBD1. Germline trimming cut 7 bases from V and 6 bases from J; bases unmatched to any gene: 10. Germline CDR1 and CDR2: SNHLY and FYNNEI. The CDR3 covers 16 residues. CDR3 DNA: TGTGCCAGCACCCCAACCTTGACAGGGGGTAATTCACCCCTCCACTTT. Its translation: CASTPTLTGGNSPLHF. Combining the CDR3 with reference TRBV2 and TRBJ1-6 gives the whole variable domain EPEVTQTPSHQVTQMGQEVILRCVPISNHLYFYWYRQILGQKVEFLVSFYNNEISEKSEIFDDQFSVERPDGSNFTLKIRSTKLEDSAMYFCASTPTLTGGNSPLHFGNGTRLTVT.

In this sample, this clone turned up once. The chain carries TRBV27 and TRBJ1-5; maybe TRBD1 (6 bases). V shed 1 base and J shed 6 bases, with 16 bases lying between them. This CDR3 region has 16 residues. Looked up from germline, CDR1 is MNHEY and CDR2 is SMNVEV (reference sequence). The CDR3 region is CASSLYGGRVGQPQHF. For the CDR3, the DNA is TGTGCCAGCAGTTTATACGGGGGGCGCGTAGGTCAGCCCCAGCATTTT.

The CDR3 nucleotides read TGTGCCAGCAGTTACTCCAGGGTTGGGAATACGCAGTATTTT. Amino acid sequence: CASSYSRVGNTQYF. The J gene is TRBJ2-3, the V gene TRBV6-5, with D perhaps TRBD1 (5 bases). V was trimmed by 0 bases and J by 7 bases, leaving 11 bases between them. The CDR3 runs to 14 residues. CDR1 is MNHEY, CDR2 SVGAGI, per germline.

This clone turned up a few times. The chain is built from TRBV7-9 and TRBJ2-3; 9 bases map to TRBD1. This CDR3 has 16 amino acids. CDR1 is SEHNR and CDR2 is FQNEAQ in the germline V gene (reference sequence). J was trimmed by 3 bases and V by 2 bases; bases with no gene match: 6. The DNA of the CDR3 is TGTGCCAGCAGCTTATCCGGACAGGGGATGACAGATACGCAGTATTTT. It yields the protein CASSLSGQGMTDTQYF.

This chain connects TRBV19 to TRBJ2-1; TRBD2 matches 7 bases. V lost 3 bases to trimming and J lost 7 bases; unmatched junction nucleotides: 15. The CDR3 has 17 amino acids. Germline-derived CDR1 and CDR2 are LNHDA and SQIVND (reference sequence). The CDR3 is CASSISGARLARNEQFF. The CDR3 bases are TGTGCCAGTAGTATTAGTGGGGCGAGACTAGCCCGGAATGAGCAGTTCTTC. The entire variable domain, with the rest obtained from reference TRBV19 and TRBJ2-1, is as follows: DGGITQSPKYLFRKEGQNVTLSCEQNLNHDAMYWYRQDPGQGLRLIYYSQIVNDFQKGDIAEGYSVSREKKESFPLTVTSAQKNPTAFYLCASSISGARLARNEQFFGPGTRLTVL.

V and J are TRBV19 and TRBJ1-2; 8 bases match TRBD1. Germline lookup yields CDR1 LNHDA and CDR2 SQIVND (reference sequence). The CDR3 sequence is 16 residues long. With 7 bases clipped from V and 5 bases from J, the junction kept 15 bases outside the gene matches. CDR3 region: CASTRWNAGGAYGYTF. CDR3 nucleotide sequence: TGTGCCAGTACCCGGTGGAATGCAGGGGGCGCATATGGCTACACCTTC.

The V call is TRBV7-6, the J call TRBJ2-2; 7 positions agree with TRBD1. CDR3 length: 15 amino acids. Germline loops: CDR1 SGHVS, CDR2 FNYEAQ. Trimming cost V 2 bases and J 2 bases; bases outside gene matches: 2. The CDR3 DNA sequence: TGTGCCAGCAGCTTACAGGGGGAAAACACCGGGGAGCTGTTTTTT. It yields the protein CASSLQGENTGELFF.

This clone was detected a few times. For the CDR3, the DNA is TGTGCCAGCAAGGGGCCGTGGGGCCAGCATTTT. Translating it yields CASKGPWGQHF. The chain employs TRBV25-1 and TRBJ1-5, with D possibly matching TRBD1 (5 bases). The V gene lost 7 bases and the J gene lost 12 bases, with 13 bases spanning the gap. This CDR3 region has 11 residues. Germline CDR1 MGHDK, CDR2 SYGVNS.

The chain joins TRBV6-5 to TRBJ1-5; the D gene is possibly TRBD1 (5 bases). The CDR3 is made up of 15 amino acids. The V and J ends lost 4 bases and 1 base respectively, with 11 bases between them. CDR1 and CDR2 (germline): MNHEY, SVGAGI. The CDR3 is CASSSQVGSNQPQHF. CDR3 nucleotide sequence: TGTGCCAGCAGTTCACAGGTCGGGAGCAATCAGCCCCAGCATTTT.

This clone showed up just a few times. V and J are TRBV2 and TRBJ2-7; the D is unclear. This CDR3 is 11 amino acids long. Per the germline V gene, CDR1 is SNHLY and CDR2 is FYNNEI. V lost 3 bases, J lost 6 bases, and 6 bases lay in between. The CDR3 here is CASSDAGEQYF. The CDR3 DNA follows: TGTGCCAGCAGTGATGCCGGCGAGCAGTACTTC.

This rearrangement joins TRBV5-5 to TRBJ2-7, with a weak D call TRBD2 (5 bases). The CDR3 is made up of 14 amino acids. The V end was cut by 3 bases, the J end by 1 base, with 11 bases between. The germline V gene has CDR1 SGHKS and CDR2 YYEKEE (reference sequence). The DNA of the CDR3 is TGTGCCAGCAGCTCTTGGCGGGTTTCCTACGAGCAGTACTTC. It is translated as CASSSWRVSYEQYF.

The chain couples TRBV19 to TRBJ2-2, with D possibly TRBD2 on 5 matching bases. This CDR3 comprises 14 residues. V lost 10 bases, J lost 1 base, and 13 bases lay in between. From germline, CDR1 is LNHDA and CDR2 SQIVND (reference sequence). The CDR3 nucleotides read TGTGCCACACCCTCAGGACTGAACACCGGGGAGCTGTTTTTT. It translates to CATPSGLNTGELFF. Combining the CDR3 with reference TRBV19 and TRBJ2-2 gives the whole variable domain DGGITQSPKYLFRKEGQNVTLSCEQNLNHDAMYWYRQDPGQGLRLIYYSQIVNDFQKGDIAEGYSVSREKKESFPLTVTSAQKNPTAFYLCATPSGLNTGELFFGEGSRLTVL.

The chain couples TRBV18 to TRBJ2-1; D is possibly TRBD2 (6 bases). The germline V gene encodes CDR1 KGHSH and CDR2 LQKENI. Between the trimmed V and J ends, which lost 6 bases and 0 bases, there was a span of 15 bases. The CDR3 consists of 16 residues. CDR3 protein: CASSHLEGSSYNEQFF. The CDR3 DNA sequence: TGTGCCAGCTCCCATCTGGAGGGGAGCTCCTACAATGAGCAGTTCTTC.

The genes are TRBV7-9 and TRBJ2-2; the match to TRBD1 covers 7 bases. The junction had 11 bases not matched to a gene; V was cut back by 4 bases and J by 9 bases. The germline V gene encodes CDR1 SEHNR and CDR2 FQNEAQ (reference sequence). This CDR3 spans 15 amino acids. CDR3 sequence reads: CASSWFTGASRELFF. The CDR3 nucleotides are TGTGCCAGCAGCTGGTTTACAGGGGCGAGTAGGGAGCTGTTTTTT. Full variable domain (outside the CDR3, taken from reference TRBV7-9 and TRBJ2-2): DTGVSQNPRHKITKRGQNVTFRCDPISEHNRLYWYRQTLGQGPEFLTYFQNEAQLEKSRLLSDRFSAERPKGSFSTLEIQRTEQGDSAMYLCASSWFTGASRELFFGEGSRLTVL.

The chain employs TRBV5-4 and TRBJ2-3; possibly TRBD2 for D (6 bases). The germline CDR1 and CDR2 sequences are SGHNT and YYREEE (reference sequence). This CDR3 is 14 amino acids long. V dropped 5 bases and J dropped 2 bases, with 12 bases sitting between them. CDR3 bases: TGTGCCAGCAGGCAGCGGGTTGACACAGATACGCAGTATTTT. Protein: CASRQRVDTDTQYF.

The V call is TRBV4-1, the J call TRBJ1-1; TRBD1 aligns across 9 bases. This CDR3 has 15 residues. V lost 4 bases to trimming and J lost 3 bases; unmatched junction nucleotides: 6. The germline gives CDR1 MGHRA, CDR2 YSYEKL. The CDR3 spells CASSRRTGAYTEAFF. The CDR3 nucleotides read TGCGCCAGCAGCCGCCGGACAGGGGCCTACACTGAAGCTTTCTTT.

J is TRBJ1-1 and V is TRBV18; a possible D gene is TRBD1 (5 bases). V gave up 6 bases and J gave up 8 bases, with 13 bases separating them. Germline CDR1 reads KGHSH; CDR2 reads LQKENI. There are 12 residues in the CDR3. The CDR3 DNA is TGTGCCAGCTCCCTCAGCGGGGGAGAAGCTTTCTTT. Protein product: CASSLSGGEAFF.

The chain links TRBV21-1 to TRBJ1-2; the table's D call, TRBD1, was not checked against the DNA. TRBV21-1 is shown as a pseudogene. The length of the CDR3 is 17 residues. The CDR3 DNA reads TGTGCCAGCAGCAAAGGAGGGGTTAGGGACAATGACTATGGCTACACCTTC. It yields the protein CASSKGGVRDNDYGYTF.